The TCR beta chain described here comes from a study of T cell responses to AZD1222 COVID-19 vaccine. As concerns this clone: Its antigen is unknown.

Pooling of second doses given at about 4 or about 12 weeks was done. The CDR3 covers 16 residues. CDR1 and CDR2 from the germline V gene are MGHRA and YSYEKL. Germline trimming cut 3 bases from V and 2 bases from J; bases unmatched to any gene: 6. Findings and limits, study-wide: Baseline serostatus was positive in only a handful of AZD1222 recipients. The reported proportion of spike-specific TCRs targeting unmutated variant regions was nearly half.

Profiling relied on immunoSEQ multiplex PCR, and the TCRdb table lists in-frame clones only, not all of them. The sample consists of about 94,000 clones, roughly 90% of them appearing once. The TCR originated in an adult who received the AZD1222 COVID-19 vaccine. V usage is TRBV4-1 and J usage is TRBJ2-1; 8 bases match TRBD2. Sequences were derived from peripheral blood, sampled 28 days after the second AZD1222 dose. The chain's CDR3 is CASSHPAGDPYNEQFF. Here the CDR3 DNA reads TGCGCCAGCAGCCACCCAGCGGGAGATCCCTACAATGAGCAGTTCTTC.